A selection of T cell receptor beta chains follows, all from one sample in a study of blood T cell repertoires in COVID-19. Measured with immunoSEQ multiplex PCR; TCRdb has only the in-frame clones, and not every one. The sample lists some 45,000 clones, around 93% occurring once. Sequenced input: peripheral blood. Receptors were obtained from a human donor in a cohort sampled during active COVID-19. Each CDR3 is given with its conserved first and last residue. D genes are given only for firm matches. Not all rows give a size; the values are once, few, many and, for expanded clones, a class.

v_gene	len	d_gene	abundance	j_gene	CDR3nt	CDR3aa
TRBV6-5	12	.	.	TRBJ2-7	TGTGCCAGCTCGCAGTTTCCCTACGAGCAGTACTTC	CASSQFPYEQYF
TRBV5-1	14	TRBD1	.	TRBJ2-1	TGCGCCAGCAGCTTGGCGGGACAGGGTAATGAGCAGTTCTTC	CASSLAGQGNEQFF
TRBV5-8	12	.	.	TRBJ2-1	TGTGCCAGCAGCTCGTACACAGGGTTGAAGTTCTTC	CASSSYTGLKFF
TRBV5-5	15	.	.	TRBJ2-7	TGTGCCAGCAGCCCGCTCGGGGTCCGGGTATACGAGCAGTACTTC	CASSPLGVRVYEQYF
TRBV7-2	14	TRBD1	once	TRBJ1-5	TGTGCCAGCAGCTACGACAGGGAAAGGCAGCCCCAGCATTTT	CASSYDRERQPQHF
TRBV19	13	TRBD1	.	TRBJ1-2	TGTGCCACCCGAAACAGGGGAAGCTATGGCTACACCTTC	CATRNRGSYGYTF
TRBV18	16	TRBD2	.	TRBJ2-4	TGTGCCAGCTCACCAAGGGAGGGAGGCACCAAAAACATTCAGTACTTC	CASSPREGGTKNIQYF
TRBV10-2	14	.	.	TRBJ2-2	TGCGCCAGCAGCGCGGGGCTAGCCACCGGGGAGCTGTTTTTT	CASSAGLATGELFF
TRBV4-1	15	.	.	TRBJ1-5	TGCGCCAGCAGCCAAGTGTGGCAGGGAATAGAGCCCCAGCATTTT	CASSQVWQGIEPQHF
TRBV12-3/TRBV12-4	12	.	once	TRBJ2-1	TGTGCCAGCAGTCGAGGGCTGCGGGAGCAGTTCTTC	CASSRGLREQFF
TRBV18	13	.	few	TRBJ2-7	TGTGCCAGCTCACCGCCTAGCTCCTACGAGCAGTACTTC	CASSPPSSYEQYF
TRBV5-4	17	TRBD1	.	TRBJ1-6	TGTGCCAGCAGCTTGGCCCCCACCGACAGGGCCGATTCACCCCTCCACTTT	CASSLAPTDRADSPLHF
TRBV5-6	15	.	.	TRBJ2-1	TGTGCCAGCAGCCCAGGGCAGGTGGGGCTAAATGAGCAGTTCTTC	CASSPGQVGLNEQFF
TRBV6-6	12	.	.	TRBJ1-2	TGTGCCAGCCGGTATGGGGAGAGTGGCTACACCTTC	CASRYGESGYTF
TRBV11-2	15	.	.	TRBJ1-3	TGTGCCAGCAGCTTAGATCCTACCTCTGGAAACACCATATATTTT	CASSLDPTSGNTIYF
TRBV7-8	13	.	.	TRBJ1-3	TGTGCCAGCAGCCCTTCCAGGGGAAACACCATATATTTT	CASSPSRGNTIYF
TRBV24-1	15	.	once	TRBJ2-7	TGTGCCACCAGTGCTACGGGGCGGGAAACCTACGAGCAGTACTTC	CATSATGRETYEQYF
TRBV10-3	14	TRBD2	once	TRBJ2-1	TGTGCCATCAGGACAACCGGGACTAGCGGGAGTCAGTTCTTC	CAIRTTGTSGSQFF
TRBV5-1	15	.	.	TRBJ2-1	TGCGCCAGCAGCTTGGGGCAGGGGGGTTACAATGAGCAGTTCTTC	CASSLGQGGYNEQFF
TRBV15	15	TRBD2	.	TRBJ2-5	TGTGCCACCAGCAGAGACGGACTAGCTAGAGAGACCCAGTACTTC	CATSRDGLARETQYF
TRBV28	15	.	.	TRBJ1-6	TGTGCCAGCACCCGGCGACAGTTCTATAATTCACCCCTCCACTTT	CASTRRQFYNSPLHF
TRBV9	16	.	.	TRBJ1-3	TGTGCCAGCAGCGTGACCCCGGGGTTCTCTGGAAACACCATATATTTT	CASSVTPGFSGNTIYF
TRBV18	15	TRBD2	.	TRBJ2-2	TGTGCCAGCTCACCAGGACAAGGGAGGGTCGGGGAGCTGTTTTTT	CASSPGQGRVGELFF
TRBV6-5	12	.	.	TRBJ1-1	TGTGCCAGCGACTCTGGGTACACTGAAGCTTTCTTT	CASDSGYTEAFF
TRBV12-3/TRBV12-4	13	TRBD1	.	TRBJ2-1	TGTGCCAGCAGTGATAGACAGGGGAATGAGCAGTTCTTC	CASSDRQGNEQFF